The rows below give T cell receptor beta chains drawn from one sample of a study of human T cells and chemical hapten exposure. TCRdb re-analysed the RACE reads in MiXCR, keeping a single row per CDR3 protein. This table holds 80,000 to 100,000 distinct CDR3 sequences, about 8.6% found once. The sequencing input was whole blood. These receptors came from a female donor in good health. Some clones in this sample may be carry-over from other donors' samples. Each CDR3 is given with its conserved first and last residue. A D gene is named only where the DNA matches it firmly. Clone size, where shown, is once, few, many, or a class for clones that have expanded.

size: -
J: TRBJ1-1
V: TRBV4-3
D: TRBD1
CDR3: CASSQGHRQGNTEAFF
DNA: TGCGCCAGCAGCCAGGGGCATAGACAGGGGAACACTGAAGCTTTCTTT

size: -
J: TRBJ2-2
V: TRBV28
D: TRBD1
CDR3: CASSRTGTGELFF
DNA: TGTGCCAGCAGTAGGACAGGAACGGGGGAGCTGTTTTTT

size: few
J: TRBJ1-5
V: TRBV6-2/TRBV6-3
D: -
CDR3: CASRPLQWDQPQHF
DNA: TGTGCCAGCAGACCACTTCAATGGGATCAGCCCCAGCATTTT

size: many
J: TRBJ1-1
V: TRBV30
D: TRBD1
CDR3: CAWSGGRGTGDTEAFF
DNA: TGTGCCTGGAGTGGGGGCAGGGGGACAGGCGACACTGAAGCTTTCTTT

size: many
J: TRBJ1-1
V: TRBV6-1
D: -
CDR3: CASSDWRGTEAFF
DNA: TGTGCCAGCAGTGATTGGAGGGGCACTGAAGCTTTCTTT

size: -
J: TRBJ2-2
V: TRBV7-9
D: -
CDR3: CASRTGVHTGELFF
DNA: TGTGCCAGCAGGACGGGAGTTCACACCGGGGAGCTGTTTTTT

size: many
J: TRBJ1-5
V: TRBV4-1
D: -
CDR3: CASSQERFTSNQPQHF
DNA: TGCGCCAGCAGCCAAGAAAGGTTCACTAGCAATCAGCCCCAGCATTTT

size: -
J: TRBJ2-1
V: TRBV7-2
D: TRBD2
CDR3: CASSFGLAVYNEQFF
DNA: TGTGCCAGCAGCTTTGGGCTAGCGGTGTACAATGAGCAGTTCTTC

size: few
J: TRBJ2-7
V: TRBV29-1
D: -
CDR3: CSVEFGGWREQYF
DNA: TGCAGCGTTGAGTTCGGGGGCTGGCGGGAGCAGTACTTC

size: -
J: TRBJ2-1
V: TRBV3-1
D: -
CDR3: CASSQVGVLVGNEQFF
DNA: TGTGCCAGCAGCCAAGTGGGCGTACTCGTTGGGAATGAGCAGTTCTTC

size: -
J: TRBJ1-5
V: TRBV29-1
D: -
CDR3: CSVRDSNQPQHF
DNA: TGCAGCGTTCGGGACAGCAATCAGCCCCAGCATTTT

size: -
J: TRBJ1-2
V: TRBV29-1
D: -
CDR3: CSVEIGWSGYTF
DNA: TGCAGCGTTGAGATAGGGTGGTCTGGCTACACCTTC

size: few
J: TRBJ2-4
V: TRBV5-6
D: -
CDR3: CASSVNGYRENIQYF
DNA: TGTGCCAGCAGCGTTAATGGTTATCGCGAAAACATTCAGTACTTC

size: few
J: TRBJ1-6
V: TRBV20-1
D: TRBD1
CDR3: CSASTHQGAGSPLHF
DNA: TGCAGTGCTTCCACTCATCAGGGGGCAGGATCACCCCTCCACTTT

size: many
J: TRBJ2-6
V: TRBV7-9
D: TRBD1
CDR3: CASSFSHRGIYGANVLTF
DNA: TGTGCCAGCAGCTTTTCACACAGGGGGATTTATGGGGCCAACGTCCTGACTTTC

size: many
J: TRBJ1-1
V: TRBV18
D: -
CDR3: CASSPIEGGGTEAFF
DNA: TGTGCCAGCTCACCAATCGAGGGCGGTGGCACTGAAGCTTTCTTT

size: few
J: TRBJ2-2
V: TRBV6-1
D: -
CDR3: CASSQRQGIRTGELFF
DNA: TGTGCCAGCAGCCAACGGCAGGGAATTCGAACCGGGGAGCTGTTTTTT

size: -
J: TRBJ2-1
V: TRBV10-1
D: TRBD2
CDR3: CASSDYSGSPNEQFF
DNA: TGCGCCAGCAGTGATTATAGCGGGAGCCCCAATGAGCAGTTCTTC